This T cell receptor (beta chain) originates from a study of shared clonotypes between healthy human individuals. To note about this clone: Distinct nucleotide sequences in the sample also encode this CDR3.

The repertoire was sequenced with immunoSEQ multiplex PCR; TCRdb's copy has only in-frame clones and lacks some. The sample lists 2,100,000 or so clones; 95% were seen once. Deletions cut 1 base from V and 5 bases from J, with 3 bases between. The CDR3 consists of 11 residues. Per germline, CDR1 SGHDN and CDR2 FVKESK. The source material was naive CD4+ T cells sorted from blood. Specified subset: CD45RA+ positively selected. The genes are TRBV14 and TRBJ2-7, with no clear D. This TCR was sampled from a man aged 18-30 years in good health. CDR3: CASSQVNEQYF. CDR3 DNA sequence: TGTGCCAGCAGCCAAGTCAACGAGCAGTACTTC.